This TCR beta chain is from a study of molecular identifiers for immune sequencing clone quantification (dated by TCRdb to the late 2010s). Looking at the study overall: For a replicate experiment, RNA from roughly 20,000 or 100,000 naive CD8 T cells was divided into five aliquots, of which four were sequenced. The study was a methods study using CD8 T cells to benchmark molecular-identifier clustering-based TCR repertoire sequencing (MIDCIRS) and TCR RNA copy counting.

The germline ends are 15 bases apart after V is trimmed by 6 bases and J by 4 bases. The CDR3 covers 14 residues, taking in both the cysteine and the phenylalanine. Only CDR3 DNA remains: 42 bases, in frame from the first base. CDR1 and CDR2, looked up from the germline V gene, are SNHLY and FYNNEI. Library method: PCR. Sequenced using a NextSeq 500. Bulk TCR libraries were made following a previously described method, with the TCR primers given in Table S5. Purification of total RNA was performed with the Qiagen AllPrep DNA/RNA kit. Reads from multiple sequencing runs of the same library were pooled before analysis. In the original analysis: Reads were retained only if an exact TCR constant sequence was present, and the retained reads were trimmed to 150 nt and grouped according to their 12-nt molecular barcodes. Reads in each barcode group were sub-clustered using a 15% Levenshtein threshold, and a quality-weighted consensus sequence was built for each RNA molecule. Non-functional sequences were discarded, and so were lower-count sequences lying one edit away from another sequence. Barcode sub-clusters with fewer than 20% of the maximum read count were removed, based on fitting two negative binomial distributions. TCRdb applied fastp at Q25 and MiXCR to the public reads, then kept only in-frame beta chains. CDR3 protein duplicates are merged, each entry listing the most common genes and DNA. The V and J calls follow TCRdb's processing rather than the paper's. The sample includes nearly 650,000 distinct CDR3 sequences, with roughly 23% observed a single time. The top ten clonotypes cover about 0.84% of the sample.

Libraries of naive CD8 T cells were built from anywhere between about 17,000 and 1,000,000 sorted cells, with 10%, 30% or 50% of the purified RNA used. Naive CD8 T cells were FACS-sorted as CD8+CD4-CCR7+CD45RA+ on a BD FACSAria II into RLT Plus buffer. To test detection sensitivity, Jurkat RNA equivalent to more than 9 TCR copies was spiked into samples of roughly 18,000-1,000,000 naive CD8 T cells. Enrichment of CD8 T cells was performed with RosetteSep CD8+ T Cell Enrichment Cocktail and Ficoll-Paque, after which ACK red cell lysis was carried out. In regard to this clonotype: It has no known antigen specificity. No base-level quality is on record; no much larger clone is a single base apart.

Summary of the overall study and its limitations: Spiked-in Jurkat TCR RNA equivalent to a single cell was reported to be detectable even among some 910,000 naive CD8 T cells. Modeling estimated about 3.3 recovered TCR RNA copies per cell, compared with 9.5 to 10 by digital PCR, which implies approximately 30% capture efficiency. Identical TCR molecules sharing a barcode could cause highly expanded clone sizes to be underestimated. In CMV-specific effector cells, clones with more than 20 RNA copies contained over 99% of molecules, whereas in naive cells such clones contained under 1% of molecules. When barcode sub-clustering was omitted, TCR diversity was inflated by chimeric consensus sequences, with chimeras reaching as high as 47%. The naive libraries included spiked-in Jurkat TCR RNA (around 9 copies' worth), and this Jurkat TCR RNA is not part of the donor repertoire.

This chain joins TRBV2 to TRBJ1-1; perhaps TRBD1 is the D gene, with 6 bases matching. This TCR was recovered from a human donor in good health. Some libraries in this study had Jurkat cell RNA spiked in. The sequenced sample was naive CD8+ T cells from blood, with Jurkat cell RNA spiked in. What the cell subset or site label conveys for this sample: FACS-sorted CD8+CD4-CCR7+CD45RA+ naive T cells. The DNA reads as follows: TGTGCCAGCAGAGGGGGGGGGCTGAGCACTGAAGCTTTCTTT. The encoded protein is CASRGGGLSTEAFF.